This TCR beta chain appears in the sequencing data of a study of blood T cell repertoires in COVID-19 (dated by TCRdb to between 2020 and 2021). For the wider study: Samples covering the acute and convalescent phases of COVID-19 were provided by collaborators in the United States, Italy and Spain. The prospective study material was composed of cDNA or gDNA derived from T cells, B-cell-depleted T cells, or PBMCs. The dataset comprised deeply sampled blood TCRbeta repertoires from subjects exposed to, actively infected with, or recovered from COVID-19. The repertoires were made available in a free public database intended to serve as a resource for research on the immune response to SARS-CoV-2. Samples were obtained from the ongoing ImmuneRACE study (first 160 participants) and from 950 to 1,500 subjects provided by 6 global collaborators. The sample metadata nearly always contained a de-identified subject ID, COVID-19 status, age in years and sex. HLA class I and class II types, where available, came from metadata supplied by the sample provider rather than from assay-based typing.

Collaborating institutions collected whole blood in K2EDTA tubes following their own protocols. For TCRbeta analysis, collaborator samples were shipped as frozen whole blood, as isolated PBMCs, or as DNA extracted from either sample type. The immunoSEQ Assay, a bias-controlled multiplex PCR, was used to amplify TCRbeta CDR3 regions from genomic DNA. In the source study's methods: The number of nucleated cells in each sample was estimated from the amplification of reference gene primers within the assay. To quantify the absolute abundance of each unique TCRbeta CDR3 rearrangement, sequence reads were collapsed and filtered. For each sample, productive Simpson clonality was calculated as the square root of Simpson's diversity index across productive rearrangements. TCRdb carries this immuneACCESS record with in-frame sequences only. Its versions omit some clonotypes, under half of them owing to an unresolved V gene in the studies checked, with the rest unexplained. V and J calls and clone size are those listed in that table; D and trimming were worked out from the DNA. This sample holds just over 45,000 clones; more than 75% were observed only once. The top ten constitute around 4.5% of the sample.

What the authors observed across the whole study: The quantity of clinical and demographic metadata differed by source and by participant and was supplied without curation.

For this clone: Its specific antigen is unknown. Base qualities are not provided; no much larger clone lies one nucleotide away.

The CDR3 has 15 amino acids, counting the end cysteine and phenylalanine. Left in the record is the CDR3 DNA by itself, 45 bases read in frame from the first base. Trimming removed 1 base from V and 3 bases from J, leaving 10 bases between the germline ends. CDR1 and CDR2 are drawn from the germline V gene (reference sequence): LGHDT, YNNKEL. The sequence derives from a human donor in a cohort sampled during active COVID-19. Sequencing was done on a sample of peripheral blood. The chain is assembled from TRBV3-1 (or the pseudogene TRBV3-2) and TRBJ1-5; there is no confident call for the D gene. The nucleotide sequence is TGTGCCAGCAGCCAAGGCGTGTCCCTCAATCAGCCCCAGCATTTT. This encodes CASSQGVSLNQPQHF.